Each of the 28 T cell receptor beta chains below was sequenced from the same sample in a study of blood T cell repertoires in COVID-19. Sequencing was performed with immunoSEQ multiplex PCR; in TCRdb, only in-frame clones are kept and a portion is missing. This table holds some 460,000 clones, about nine tenths found once. Sequenced: PBMCs or T cells enriched from blood (not recorded which). The receptors stem from a woman under 30 who had recovered from COVID-19.

V usage is TRBV12-5 and J usage is TRBJ2-3, with D perhaps TRBD2 (6 bases). Per germline, CDR1 LGHNT and CDR2 FRNRAP. The CDR3 length is 15 residues. V was pared by 7 bases and J by 5 bases, with 19 bases between. The CDR3, as DNA: TGTGCTAGTGCCCCCCGGGGGAGCCAGGGAGATACGCAGTATTTT. Translation gives CASAPRGSQGDTQYF.

In the case of this clone: Other DNA sequences in the same sample also yield this CDR3. The chain is built from TRBV16 and TRBJ1-5; 9 bases fit TRBD1. Germline CDR1 is KGHSY and CDR2 is FQNENV. This CDR3 comprises 14 residues. The ends lost 4 bases at V and 7 bases at J; junction bases unmatched: 5. The CDR3 reads CASSPGQGRQPQHF. DNA for the CDR3: TGTGCCAGCAGCCCCGGACAGGGGAGGCAGCCCCAGCATTTT.

V is TRBV3-1 (or the pseudogene TRBV3-2) and J is TRBJ2-7; D unresolved. The CDR3 runs to 14 residues. Trimming pared 1 base from V and 3 bases from J, leaving 10 bases between. CDR1 LGHDT and CDR2 YNNKEL come from the germline V gene (reference sequence). The CDR3 coding sequence is TGTGCCAGCAGCCAAGCGTCAGGCCGCTACGAGCAGTACTTC. It yields the protein CASSQASGRYEQYF.

This chain's CDR3 is CASSFGQGPGETQYF. The CDR3 nucleotides are TGTGCCAGCAGCTTTGGACAGGGACCGGGGGAGACCCAGTACTTC. The J gene is TRBJ2-5, the V gene TRBV11-3, with 8 bases aligning to TRBD1. J lost 5 bases, V lost 3 bases, and 8 bases had no gene match. Germline lookup yields CDR1 SGHNT and CDR2 YENEEA. The CDR3 extends over 15 amino acids.

The chain joins TRBV19 to TRBJ1-5; 10 nucleotides agree with TRBD1. Losses at the gene ends were 10 bases for V and 4 bases for J; bases not matched to a gene: 10. Germline CDR1 is LNHDA and CDR2 is SQIVND (reference sequence). This CDR3 comprises 15 residues. CDR3 nucleotide sequence: TGTGCCACTCGGGACAGGGGTGGTGAAAATCAGCCCCAGCATTTT. As protein: CATRDRGGENQPQHF.

The genes are TRBV30 and TRBJ2-1; D is unclear. CDR3 size: 12 residues. Trimming shortened V by 2 bases and J by 4 bases, and 6 bases separated the two germline ends. CDR1 and CDR2 (germline): GTSNPN, SVGIG (reference sequence). In DNA form, the CDR3 reads TGTGCCTGGAGTCGAGTATACAATGAGCAGTTCTTC. Amino acid sequence: CAWSRVYNEQFF.

The rearrangement links TRBV6-5 to TRBJ1-2; TRBD1 agrees at 7 bases. This CDR3 is 13 amino acids long. The V gene end was trimmed by 7 bases and the J gene end by 4 bases; junction bases not matched to a gene: 6. Germline V gives CDR1 MNHEY, CDR2 SVGAGI. This CDR3 reads CASMKGQFYGYTF. For the CDR3, the DNA is TGTGCCAGCATGAAGGGACAGTTCTATGGCTACACCTTC.

The rearrangement uses TRBV2 and TRBJ2-3, with 11 bases that match TRBD2. The CDR3 length is 15 residues. Germline V CDR1 and CDR2: SNHLY, FYNNEI. With 6 bases clipped from V and 1 base from J, the junction kept 3 bases outside the gene matches. As DNA, the CDR3 is TGTGCCAGCAGCGAACTAGCGGGGGGCACAGATACGCAGTATTTT. Amino acids: CASSELAGGTDTQYF.

The CDR3 region has the DNA TGTGCCAGCGCCGGGACAGGGGGTTACAATGAGCAGTTCTTC. As protein: CASAGTGGYNEQFF. V and J are TRBV6-5 and TRBJ2-1, with 11 bases lining up with TRBD1. J lost 4 bases, V lost 8 bases, and 4 bases had no gene match. The CDR3 runs 14 residues. Germline assignment: CDR1 MNHEY and CDR2 SVGAGI.

The CDR3 DNA follows: TGCGCCAGCAGCTTGCTGTCAGGGCTTTTAGGAAACACCATATATTTT. Protein sequence: CASSLLSGLLGNTIYF. The V call is TRBV5-1, the J call TRBJ1-3; maybe TRBD1 (5 bases). Trimming shortened V by 1 base and J by 4 bases, and 15 bases separated the two germline ends. The CDR3 consists of 16 residues. Per the germline V gene, CDR1 is SGHRS and CDR2 is YFSETQ.

In this sample, this clone turned up a few times. The chain links TRBV28 to TRBJ1-2; 10 positions match TRBD1. Germline V gene data show CDR1 as MDHEN and CDR2 as SYDVKM. This CDR3 has 16 residues. V shed 2 bases, J shed 3 bases, and the junction held 6 bases outside the gene matches. CDR3 in DNA: TGTGCCAGCAGTTTAGGAGGGGGACAGGGGCACTATGGCTACACCTTC. Its protein is CASSLGGGQGHYGYTF.

This sequence joins TRBV3-1 (or the pseudogene TRBV3-2) and TRBJ1-1; TRBD1 matches 8 bases. J gave up 12 bases and V 1 base, and 7 bases lay outside the gene matches. Germline CDR1 and CDR2: LGHDT and YNNKEL (reference sequence). This CDR3 has 13 amino acids. As DNA, the CDR3 is TGTGCCAGCAGCCAAGTCAGACAGGGGAAGACTTTCTTT. Protein sequence: CASSQVRQGKTFF.

The chain uses TRBV29-1 and TRBJ1-3, with D possibly matching TRBD1 (5 bases). The V gene lost 4 bases and the J gene lost 4 bases, with 11 bases spanning the gap. CDR3 length: 13 amino acids. Germline CDR1 reads SQVTM; CDR2 reads ANQGSEA. DNA of the CDR3: TGCAGCGTTGCGGGGGGATCCGGAAACACCATATATTTT. It specifies CSVAGGSGNTIYF.

CDR3 residues: CASSLQGGRYNEQFF. The CDR3 nucleotides read TGTGCCAGCAGCTTGCAAGGGGGTCGCTACAATGAGCAGTTCTTC. This chain joins TRBV5-6 and TRBJ2-1; the D gene is possibly TRBD1 (6 bases). CDR1 SGHDT and CDR2 YYEEEE come from the germline V gene. CDR3 length: 15 residues. V shed 1 base and J shed 3 bases, with 11 bases lying between them.

The chain links TRBV6-5 to TRBJ2-2; D is possibly TRBD1 (6 bases). The V gene lost 6 bases and the J gene lost 6 bases, with 14 bases spanning the gap. Germline V gene lookup returns CDR1 MNHEY and CDR2 SVGAGI. The CDR3 extends over 14 amino acids. CDR3 protein: CASSLYRESGELFF. The CDR3 nucleotides are TGTGCCAGCAGCTTATACAGGGAATCCGGGGAGCTGTTTTTT.

This clone has a handful of counts. The chain combines TRBV5-1 with TRBJ1-4; D might be TRBD1 (6 bases). Trimming removed 4 bases from V and 8 bases from J, with 18 bases in between. Per germline, CDR1 SGHRS and CDR2 YFSETQ. The CDR3 runs 15 residues. The CDR3 DNA follows: TGCGCCAGCAGCCCCGGGACATCCAAATGGGAAAAACTGTTTTTT. Translated, it gives CASSPGTSKWEKLFF.

The chain employs TRBV2 and TRBJ1-5, with TRBD1 matching over 8 bases. Unmatched junction bases numbered 3, after V lost 5 bases and J lost 3 bases. There are 14 residues in the CDR3. Germline V gene sequence: CDR1 SNHLY, CDR2 FYNNEI. The CDR3: CASSSTGANQPQHF. The CDR3 DNA follows: TGTGCCAGCAGTTCGACAGGGGCCAATCAGCCCCAGCATTTT.

This clone appeared a single time. The V call is TRBV5-1, the J call TRBJ1-2, with a possible D match to TRBD1 (5 bases). Trimming shortened V by 4 bases and J by 1 base, and 20 bases separated the two germline ends. CDR1 and CDR2 from the germline V gene are SGHRS and YFSETQ. CDR3 size: 17 residues. The CDR3 DNA is TGCGCCAGCAGCCCCAGACAGACAACCCCAAATAACTATGGCTACACCTTC. Protein: CASSPRQTTPNNYGYTF.

This chain connects TRBV11-2 to TRBJ1-1; D is unclear. CDR1 is SGHAT, CDR2 FQNNGV, per germline. V lost 1 base, J lost 6 bases, and 12 bases lay in between. The CDR3 runs to 14 residues. The CDR3 region is CASSLVVLSAEAFF. The CDR3 nucleotides are TGTGCCAGCAGCTTAGTAGTCCTTTCGGCTGAAGCTTTCTTT.

The chain is built from TRBV5-1 and TRBJ2-2; 11 bases line up with TRBD2. Trimming removed 6 bases from V and 5 bases from J; junction bases left unmatched: 3. CDR1 and CDR2 (germline): SGHRS, YFSETQ. This CDR3 is 14 amino acids long. The CDR3 DNA reads TGCGCCAGCACTCTAGCGGGGGGAACCGGGGAGCTGTTTTTT. This sequence encodes CASTLAGGTGELFF.

This clone was seen a handful of times. The chain combines TRBV27 with TRBJ1-6, with 8 bases identical to TRBD1. Per the germline V gene, CDR1 is MNHEY and CDR2 is SMNVEV (reference sequence). J lost 8 bases, V lost 6 bases, and 6 bases had no gene match. This CDR3 has 14 amino acids. CDR3 coding DNA: TGTGCCAGCAGCATACAGGGGGTAGATTCACCCCTCCACTTT. It specifies CASSIQGVDSPLHF.

The chain is built from TRBV15 and TRBJ2-7; the D gene is possibly TRBD1 (6 bases). Germline CDR1 reads LNHNV; CDR2 reads YYDKDF (reference sequence). V was trimmed by 0 bases and J by 3 bases, leaving 9 bases between them. This CDR3 spans 14 amino acids. CDR3 nucleotide sequence: TGTGCCACCAGCAGAGACAGGGGCTTCTACGAGCAGTACTTC. Protein sequence: CATSRDRGFYEQYF.

This chain joins TRBV3-1 (or the pseudogene TRBV3-2) and TRBJ2-3; D gene unclear. Trimming cost V 0 bases and J 0 bases, with 7 bases left between them. CDR1 and CDR2 from the germline V gene are LGHDT and YNNKEL (reference sequence). The CDR3 loop spans 15 amino acids. CDR3 in amino acids: CASSQDLSSTDTQYF. For the CDR3, the DNA is TGTGCCAGCAGCCAAGATCTGAGTAGCACAGATACGCAGTATTTT.

The rearrangement uses TRBV27 and TRBJ1-2; 10 bases match TRBD1. V shed 4 bases, J shed 7 bases, and the junction held 3 bases outside the gene matches. The length of the CDR3 is 13 residues. Germline V gene sequence: CDR1 MNHEY, CDR2 SMNVEV (reference sequence). This CDR3 is CASSSGQGTGYTF. CDR3 DNA sequence: TGTGCCAGCAGTTCGGGACAGGGGACTGGCTACACCTTC.

This clone showed up just once. This chain joins TRBV7-9 and TRBJ2-5; D is uncertain. Germline V gives CDR1 SEHNR, CDR2 FQNEAQ (reference sequence). Trimming shortened V by 5 bases and J by 5 bases, and 15 bases separated the two germline ends. The CDR3 sequence is 14 residues long. This CDR3 reads CASSPMTGWETQYF. For the CDR3, the DNA is TGTGCCAGCAGCCCGATGACTGGTTGGGAGACCCAGTACTTC.

This chain joins TRBV27 and TRBJ2-7, with D perhaps TRBD1 (6 bases). Germline V gene data show CDR1 as MNHEY and CDR2 as SMNVEV (reference sequence). This CDR3 region has 15 residues. V shed 1 base and J shed 6 bases, with 16 bases lying between them. The CDR3 DNA reads TGTGCCAGCAGTTTATGGCAGGGGCTCGGAAGCGAGCAGTACTTC. The encoded protein is CASSLWQGLGSEQYF.

The genes are TRBV4-1 and TRBJ1-2, with a weak D call TRBD1 (6 bases). The V and J ends lost 4 bases and 12 bases respectively, with 33 bases between them. The length of the CDR3 is 18 residues. The germline gives CDR1 MGHRA, CDR2 YSYEKL. The CDR3 loop is CASSLEDKGDMGLRGDTF. CDR3 sequence (DNA): TGCGCCAGCAGCCTCGAGGACAAAGGGGACATGGGACTACGCGGGGACACCTTC.

V gene TRBV19 combines with J gene TRBJ1-5; D is uncertain. Germline assignment: CDR1 LNHDA and CDR2 SQIVND (reference sequence). Trimming pared 5 bases from V and 7 bases from J, leaving 12 bases between. The CDR3 is 13 amino acids. The CDR3 coding sequence is TGTGCCAGTAGTCCCGCGGAGGGACAGCCCCAGCATTTT. This encodes CASSPAEGQPQHF.